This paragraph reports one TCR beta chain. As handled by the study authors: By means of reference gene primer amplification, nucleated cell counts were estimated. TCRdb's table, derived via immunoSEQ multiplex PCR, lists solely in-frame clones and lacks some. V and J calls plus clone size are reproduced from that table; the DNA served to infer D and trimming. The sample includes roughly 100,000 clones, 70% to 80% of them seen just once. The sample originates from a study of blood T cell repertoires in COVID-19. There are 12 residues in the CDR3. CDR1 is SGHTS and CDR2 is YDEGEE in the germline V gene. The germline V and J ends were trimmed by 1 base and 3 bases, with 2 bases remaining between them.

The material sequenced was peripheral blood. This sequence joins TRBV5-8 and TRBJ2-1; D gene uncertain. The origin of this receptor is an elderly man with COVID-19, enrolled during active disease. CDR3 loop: CASSLLYNEQFF. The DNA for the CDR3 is TGTGCCAGCAGCTTGCTCTACAATGAGCAGTTCTTC. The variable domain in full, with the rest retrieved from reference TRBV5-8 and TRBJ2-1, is EAGVTQSPTHLIKTRGQQATLRCSPISGHTSVYWYQQALGLGLQFLLWYDEGEERNRGNFPPRFSGRQFPNYSSELNVNALELEDSALYLCASSLLYNEQFFGPGTRLTVL.